These 14 T cell receptor beta chains were sequenced from one sample in a study of blood T cell repertoires in COVID-19. The repertoire was sequenced with immunoSEQ multiplex PCR; TCRdb's copy has only in-frame clones and lacks some. The sample gives some 150,000 clones, about 87% of which show up once; 44% is in the top ten. Sequencing used peripheral blood. Receptors originate from a human donor in a cohort sampled during active COVID-19.

In this sample, this clone turned up once. The chain joins TRBV7-9 to TRBJ2-7, with 7 bases lining up with TRBD1. With 6 bases clipped from V and 1 base from J, the junction kept 9 bases outside the gene matches. CDR3 length: 15 amino acids. Germline V gives CDR1 SEHNR, CDR2 FQNEAQ (reference sequence). CDR3 DNA sequence: TGTGCCAGCAGTCCAACCAACAGGGGATCCTACGAGCAGTACTTC. This encodes CASSPTNRGSYEQYF.

This clone came up once. The V gene is TRBV29-1, the J gene TRBJ2-3, with a possible D match to TRBD1 (7 bases). With 4 bases removed from V and 6 bases from J, the gap between germline ends came to 14 bases. This CDR3 has 13 amino acids. Germline V CDR1 and CDR2: SQVTM, ANQGSEA. CDR3 in amino acids: CSVGAGGGDTQYF. Written as DNA, the CDR3 is TGCAGCGTTGGGGCAGGGGGAGGCGATACGCAGTATTTT.

The gene calls are TRBV5-6 and TRBJ2-1, with 8 positions matching TRBD2. Per the germline V gene, CDR1 is SGHDT and CDR2 is YYEEEE. CDR3 size: 15 residues. J was trimmed by 8 bases and V by 5 bases; bases with no gene match: 12. The CDR3 reads CASSKPGLGVDEQFF. CDR3 nucleotide sequence: TGTGCCAGCAGTAAGCCGGGACTAGGGGTCGATGAGCAGTTCTTC.

This chain joins TRBV27 and TRBJ1-4; D may be TRBD1 (5 bases). The V gene's germline CDR1 is MNHEY and CDR2 SMNVEV (reference sequence). V was pared by 0 bases and J by 5 bases, with 7 bases between. The CDR3 is made up of 14 amino acids. CDR3 residues: CASSLSRTNEKLFF. CDR3 nucleotides: TGTGCCAGCAGTTTATCGAGGACAAATGAAAAACTGTTTTTT.

This clone was counted a few times. The CDR3 loop is CASSVTRGTEAFF. The DNA of the CDR3 is TGTGCCAGCAGCGTGACCCGGGGGACTGAAGCTTTCTTT. The chain joins TRBV5-5 to TRBJ1-1, with D maybe TRBD1 (5 bases). The CDR3 runs 13 residues. The V end was cut by 4 bases, the J end by 5 bases, with 12 bases between. Germline CDR1 reads SGHKS; CDR2 reads YYEKEE (reference sequence).

V gene TRBV24-1 combines with J gene TRBJ2-2; 11 bases fit TRBD2. Germline lookup yields CDR1 KGHDR and CDR2 SFDVKD. The CDR3 is 14 amino acids. The V gene end was trimmed by 10 bases and the J gene end by 3 bases; junction bases not matched to a gene: 3. CDR3 sequence: CATGGLADTGELFF. DNA for the CDR3: TGTGCCACGGGGGGACTAGCGGACACCGGGGAGCTGTTTTTT.

This chain joins TRBV5-8 and TRBJ2-1, with no clear D. The CDR3 extends over 11 amino acids. The germline gives CDR1 SGHTS, CDR2 YDEGEE. V was clipped by 9 bases and J by 4 bases, with 8 bases between them. The CDR3 sequence is CATDKYNEQFF. The CDR3, as DNA: TGTGCCACAGATAAATACAATGAGCAGTTCTTC.

The chain recombines TRBV21-1 with TRBJ1-5. TRBV21-1 is marked as a pseudogene. This CDR3 comprises 16 residues. The CDR3 here is CASSKNGGEGNQPQHF. CDR3 in DNA: TGTGCCAGCAGCAAAAATGGCGGGGAGGGCAATCAGCCCCAGCATTTT.

This clone was seen repeatedly, ten times or more. The junction differs from germline at one of its ends, possibly a read error. The rearrangement uses TRBV10-1 and TRBJ1-2, with D perhaps TRBD1 (6 bases). Germline V gene lookup returns CDR1 WNHNN and CDR2 SYGVQD (reference sequence). The CDR3 has 16 amino acids. The CDR3 DNA follows: TGCGCCAGCAGTGAGGCTCCCGTGACAGGTAACAATGGCTACACCTTC. Residues: CASSEAPVTGNNGYTF.

The chain couples TRBV5-1 to TRBJ2-3; D might be TRBD1 (5 bases). The germline CDR1 and CDR2 sequences are SGHRS and YFSETQ. Between the trimmed V and J ends, which lost 0 bases and 5 bases, there was a span of 16 bases. CDR3 length: 16 amino acids. The CDR3 is CASSLDLGSRVDTQYF. DNA for the CDR3: TGCGCCAGCAGCTTGGATTTGGGATCCAGGGTAGATACGCAGTATTTT. Complete variable domain (other parts from reference TRBV5-1 and TRBJ2-3): KAGVTQTPRYLIKTRGQQVTLSCSPISGHRSVSWYQQTPGQGLQFLFEYFSETQRNKGNFPGRFSGRQFSNSRSEMNVSTLELGDSALYLCASSLDLGSRVDTQYFGPGTRLTVL.

The chain recombines TRBV19 with TRBJ2-3, with 11 bases that match TRBD2. Germline loops: CDR1 LNHDA, CDR2 SQIVND (reference sequence). The CDR3 covers 17 residues. V was pared by 3 bases and J by 4 bases, with 9 bases of the junction left unmatched. The CDR3 nucleotides read TGTGCCAGTAGTATGCTTACTAGCGGGGGCCGGGCAGATACGCAGTATTTT. It codes for CASSMLTSGGRADTQYF.

The rearrangement links TRBV11-2 to TRBJ2-1; no reliable D call. CDR3 length equals 13 residues. CDR1 and CDR2 (germline): SGHAT, FQNNGV. V gave up 0 bases and J gave up 4 bases, with 4 bases separating them. The CDR3 region is CASSLDQYNEQFF. CDR3 DNA sequence: TGTGCCAGCAGCTTAGATCAATACAATGAGCAGTTCTTC.

This chain links TRBV30 with TRBJ1-1; TRBD1 is a possible D gene (5 bases). The CDR3 has 12 amino acids. V lost 7 bases and J 3 bases, leaving 12 bases between the germline ends. Germline V CDR1 and CDR2: GTSNPN, SVGIG (reference sequence). The CDR3 region has the DNA TGTGCCTTCACCCCACAGGACACTGAAGCTTTCTTT. Protein: CAFTPQDTEAFF.

V and J are TRBV5-4 and TRBJ1-3, with 9 positions matching TRBD1. Germline V CDR1 and CDR2: SGHNT, YYREEE (reference sequence). The V segment lost 4 bases and the J segment 4 bases; nucleotides outside the gene matches: 6. This CDR3 has 15 residues. CDR3 coding DNA: TGTGCCAGCAGCCAGGACAGGGGTGGAGGAAACACCATATATTTT. This sequence encodes CASSQDRGGGNTIYF.